What follows are 20 T cell receptor beta chains derived from one specimen sequenced in a study of blood T cells in healthy people across ages. Using a J-beta primer mix together with a sample-barcoded 5' primer, a second PCR was run for roughly 6 to 12 cycles. Using its own MiXCR run on the 5' RACE reads, TCRdb lists one record per CDR3 protein. The sample gives about 970,000 distinct CDR3 sequences, roughly 51% of which show up once; about a fifth is in the top ten. Sequencing was done on a sample of blood. The receptors were gathered from a woman aged 55 to 70 in good health.

The genes are TRBV3-1 and TRBJ2-1; D not certain. CDR3 size: 16 residues. Trimming removed 0 bases at V and 4 bases at J, with 13 bases between. CDR1 and CDR2 from the germline V gene are LGHDT and YNNKEL (reference sequence). The CDR3, as DNA: TGTGCCAGCAGCCAAGAAGTGCATACCGGATACAATGAGCAGTTCTTC. Protein: CASSQEVHTGYNEQFF.

As concerns this clonotype: One end of the junction is discordant with germline, which a read error may explain. The chain is built from TRBV6-5 and TRBJ1-2; possibly TRBD1 for D (6 bases). CDR3 length equals 16 residues. The V gene's germline CDR1 is MNHEY and CDR2 SVGAGI. The CDR3 coding sequence is TGTGCCAGCAGTCACTCGACGGGACAACCTAACTATGGCTACACCTTC. This encodes CASSHSTGQPNYGYTF.

This clonotype occurred a few times. The J gene is TRBJ1-2, the V gene TRBV7-2; TRBD1 matches at 7 bases. Per germline, CDR1 SGHTA and CDR2 FQGNSA. The V segment lost 5 bases and the J segment 0 bases; nucleotides outside the gene matches: 0. The length of the CDR3 is 13 residues. CDR3 residues: CASSDRANYGYTF. As DNA, the CDR3 is TGTGCCAGCAGCGACAGGGCTAACTATGGCTACACCTTC.

The V and J genes are TRBV20-1 and TRBJ2-5; D remains ambiguous. The J call may be mistaken, given a closer DNA end match to TRBJ2-7. CDR1 is DFQATT and CDR2 is SNEGSKA in the germline V gene (reference sequence). This CDR3 comprises 15 residues. The CDR3 protein is CSGQSPTSASDEQYF. CDR3 DNA sequence: TGCAGTGGCCAGAGTCCGACATCCGCTTCGGACGAGCAGTACTTC.

Only a few counts were recorded for this clonotype. The rearrangement links TRBV15 to TRBJ2-7; D uncertain. The CDR3 is 14 amino acids. Germline CDR1 and CDR2: LNHNV and YYDKDF (reference sequence). V lost 0 bases to trimming and J lost 6 bases, with 12 bases between them. The CDR3 here is CATSRDPSVLEQYF. CDR3 in DNA: TGTGCCACCAGCAGAGACCCCAGCGTCCTCGAGCAGTACTTC.

This sequence joins TRBV18 and TRBJ2-4; the D gene is possibly TRBD1 (6 bases). The CDR3 sequence is 14 residues long. The V end was cut by 9 bases, the J end by 6 bases, with 18 bases between. The germline gives CDR1 KGHSH, CDR2 LQKENI. The CDR3 loop reads CASIAPGQPNIQYF. CDR3 DNA sequence: TGTGCCAGTATCGCCCCGGGACAACCAAACATTCAGTACTTC.

The chain combines TRBV5-4 with TRBJ2-3; 11 bases align to TRBD2. With 2 bases clipped from V and 0 bases from J, the junction kept 2 bases outside the gene matches. The CDR3 spans 16 residues. CDR1 SGHNT and CDR2 YYREEE come from the germline V gene (reference sequence). DNA for the CDR3: TGTGCCAGCAGCTTCCGACTAGCGGGAAGCACAGATACGCAGTATTTT. Protein product: CASSFRLAGSTDTQYF.

The chain carries TRBV24-1 and TRBJ2-3; D is tentatively TRBD1 or TRBD2 (5 bases each). Trimming removed 3 bases from V and 2 bases from J, with 11 bases in between. This CDR3 has 15 residues. Germline CDR1 reads KGHDR; CDR2 reads SFDVKD. DNA of the CDR3: TGTGCCACCAGTGATACTGCCGGGACCACAGATACGCAGTATTTT. This codes for CATSDTAGTTDTQYF.

The chain is built from TRBV7-9 and TRBJ1-2; 9 positions agree with TRBD1. Germline loops: CDR1 SEHNR, CDR2 FQNEAQ (reference sequence). CDR3 length: 15 amino acids. V shed 4 bases and J 2 bases; nucleotides not matched to a gene: 5. The CDR3 DNA sequence: TGTGCCAGCAGCTCCCCCGGGACAGGGAACTATGGCTACACCTTC. This encodes CASSSPGTGNYGYTF.

This rearrangement joins TRBV7-9 to TRBJ2-7; TRBD2 matches at 7 bases. CDR1 is SEHNR, CDR2 FQNEAQ, per germline (reference sequence). J gave up 0 bases and V 5 bases, and 7 bases lay outside the gene matches. The length of the CDR3 is 15 residues. The CDR3 nucleotides read TGTGCCAGCAGCCCCCTCGGGGAGGGCTCCTACGAGCAGTACTTC. As protein: CASSPLGEGSYEQYF.

This clonotype has more than one count but fewer than ten. The chain recombines TRBV7-2 with TRBJ2-7; the D gene is possibly TRBD1 (5 bases). Germline CDR1 and CDR2: SGHTA and FQGNSA. The CDR3 has 17 residues. V gave up 0 bases and J gave up 3 bases, with 18 bases separating them. The CDR3 spells CASSLAVRVQGYYEQYF. CDR3 DNA: TGTGCCAGCAGCTTAGCAGTCCGAGTTCAGGGATACTACGAGCAGTACTTC.

CDR3 nucleotides: TGTGCCAGCAGTTATGATCGGGAAACTGGGGCCAACGTCCTGACTTTC. It specifies CASSYDRETGANVLTF. The genes are TRBV6-2 or TRBV6-3 and TRBJ2-6, with D maybe TRBD2 (5 bases). CDR1 MNHEY and CDR2 SVGEGT come from the germline V gene. V was shortened by 3 bases and J by 2 bases, with 11 bases between the two germline ends. The CDR3 runs 16 residues.

This clonotype was seen more than once but under ten times. The genes are TRBV20-1 and TRBJ2-7; 8 bases line up with TRBD2. With 1 base clipped from V and 0 bases from J, the junction kept 5 bases outside the gene matches. This CDR3 has 15 amino acids. Germline CDR1 reads DFQATT; CDR2 reads SNEGSKA (reference sequence). The CDR3 bases are TGCAGTGCTAGAGTGCCGGGACTAGTCTCCTACGAGCAGTACTTC. Its translation: CSARVPGLVSYEQYF.

The rearrangement joins TRBV20-1 to TRBJ1-4, with TRBD1 matching over 7 bases. CDR1 and CDR2 (germline): DFQATT, SNEGSKA (reference sequence). V gave up 6 bases and J gave up 8 bases; unmatched junction bases: 12. The CDR3 totals 14 residues. CDR3 nucleotides: TGCAGTGCCTCCAGGGGGGGGTCGGCGGAAAAACTGTTTTTT. Its protein is CSASRGGSAEKLFF.

This clonotype has just a few counts. The gene calls are TRBV6-5 and TRBJ1-2; 8 positions agree with TRBD1. V was pared by 6 bases and J by 3 bases, with 6 bases of the junction left unmatched. The CDR3 runs to 14 residues. Germline loops: CDR1 MNHEY, CDR2 SVGAGI. The CDR3 nucleotides are TGTGCCAGCAGGAGCCCAGGGGGCGACTATGGCTACACCTTC. This translates into CASRSPGGDYGYTF.

The chain couples TRBV15 to TRBJ1-2; D is perhaps TRBD1 (5 bases). V was cut by 5 bases and J by 3 bases, with 10 bases left in between. The CDR3 has 13 amino acids. CDR1 and CDR2 (germline): LNHNV, YYDKDF (reference sequence). The CDR3 loop is CATSGGPDYGYTF. CDR3 nucleotides: TGTGCCACCAGCGGGGGTCCTGACTATGGCTACACCTTC.

CDR3 DNA sequence: TGCAGTGCTCGGTGGTTTAATGAGCAGTTCTTC. Translating gives CSARWFNEQFF. The V gene is TRBV20-1, the J gene TRBJ2-1; D is undetermined. V lost 5 bases and J lost 7, with 9 bases in between. Looked up from germline, CDR1 is DFQATT and CDR2 is SNEGSKA (reference sequence). The CDR3 is made up of 11 amino acids.

This clonotype has a handful of counts. The chain is built from TRBV6-5 and TRBJ2-4; 12 bases match TRBD2. The DNA end lines up better with TRBJ2-7; the J call may be wrong. There are 15 residues in the CDR3. Looked up from germline, CDR1 is MNHEY and CDR2 is SVGAGI. CDR3 nucleotide sequence: TGTGCCAGCAGGGCTCAGACTAGCGGGAGTTACGAGCAGTACTTC. This encodes CASRAQTSGSYEQYF.

The J gene is TRBJ2-5, the V gene TRBV5-6, with D tentatively TRBD1 (5 bases). The J call may not be correct, given that the DNA end is closer to TRBJ2-7. The germline V gene encodes CDR1 SGHDT and CDR2 YYEEEE. The CDR3 is 14 residues long. The CDR3 here is CASSFERRGYEQYF. The CDR3 nucleotides read TGTGCCAGCAGCTTCGAACGAAGGGGATACGAGCAGTACTTC.

The rearrangement uses TRBV20-1 and TRBJ2-5; 9 positions agree with TRBD2. Per the germline V gene, CDR1 is DFQATT and CDR2 is SNEGSKA (reference sequence). The CDR3 is 14 amino acids. V lost 7 bases to trimming and J lost 4 bases; unmatched junction nucleotides: 10. The CDR3 nucleotides read TGCAGTGTCGTCTGGGCGGGAGGGGCAGAGACCCAGTACTTC. It encodes CSVVWAGGAETQYF.